This entry is about one TCR beta chain. The sample originates from a study of identifying expanded T cells in peripheral blood. Looked up from germline, CDR1 is SQVTM and CDR2 is ANQGSEA. V lost 5 bases and J lost 4, with 17 bases in between. This CDR3 has 15 amino acids. Generated by immunoSEQ multiplex PCR, the TCRdb table keeps only in-frame clones and is missing some. The sample holds about 81,000 clones, roughly 84% seen once. Collection occurred without any documented infections or immune events in donors. The origin of this receptor is a person aged 18-70 years in good health. V and J are TRBV29-1 and TRBJ1-4; the D gene is possibly TRBD1 (6 bases). The specimen sequenced was blood. The CDR3 region has the DNA TGCAGCGTTCCCGAAGGTGGACAGTATAATGAAAAACTGTTTTTT. Protein: CSVPEGGQYNEKLFF.